This T cell receptor (beta chain) stems from a study of identical twins. A single record per CDR3 protein comes from TCRdb applying MiXCR to the 5' RACE reads. The profile shows hundreds of thousands of distinct CDR3 sequences, around 7% of them singletons. The donor group consisted entirely of healthy Caucasians. Germline V gives CDR1 LGHNA, CDR2 YNFKEQ. V lost 1 base and J lost 1, with 10 bases in between. The CDR3 has 15 residues. This clonotype was recorded a few times. The same data also went into a second study, on yellow fever vaccine responses in identical twins.

The material sequenced was memory (CD45RO+) T cells sorted from blood. This chain joins TRBV4-2 and TRBJ2-5; D not certain. The sequence was obtained from a woman under 30 in good health. CDR3 bases: TGTGCCAGCAGCCAAGGATCCGCTACCCAAGAGACCCAGTACTTC. It yields the protein CASSQGSATQETQYF.